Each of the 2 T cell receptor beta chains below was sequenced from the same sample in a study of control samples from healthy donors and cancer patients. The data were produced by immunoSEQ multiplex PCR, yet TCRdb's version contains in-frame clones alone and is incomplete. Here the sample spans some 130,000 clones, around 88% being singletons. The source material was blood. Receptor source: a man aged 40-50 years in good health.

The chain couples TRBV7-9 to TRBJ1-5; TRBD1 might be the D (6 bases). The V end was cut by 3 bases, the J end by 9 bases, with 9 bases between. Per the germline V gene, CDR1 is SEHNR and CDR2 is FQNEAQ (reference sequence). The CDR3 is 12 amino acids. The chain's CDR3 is CASSLDRRPQHF. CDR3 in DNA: TGTGCCAGCAGCTTGGACAGAAGGCCCCAGCATTTT.

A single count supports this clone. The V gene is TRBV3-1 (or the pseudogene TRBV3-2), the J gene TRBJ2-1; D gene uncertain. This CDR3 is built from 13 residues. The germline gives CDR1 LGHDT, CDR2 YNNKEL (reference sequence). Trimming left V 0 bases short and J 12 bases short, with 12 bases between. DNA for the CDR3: TGTGCCAGCAGCCAAGATCATGATAGAGTGCAGTTCTTC. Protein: CASSQDHDRVQFF.